This TCR beta chain was recovered during a study of Graves' ophthalmopathy and Graves' hyperthyroidism. Across the study: Blood was drawn at initial diagnosis, before any treatment.

The CDR3 runs 14 residues. With 5 bases clipped from V and 1 base from J, the junction kept 4 bases outside the gene matches. Amplified TCR beta CDR3 regions were obtained using RNA transcripts as template. The authors performed first-round RT-PCR with HTBI primers and then a second-round multiplex PCR. MiXCR, run by TCRdb on the multiplex PCR reads, gives a single entry per CDR3 protein. The top ten hold 5.5% to 7% of the sample, which has some 380,000 distinct CDR3 sequences, 15% to 17% seen once. This clonotype was seen repeatedly, ten times or more. Ophthalmopathy absent within 18 months of follow-up marked hyperthyroidism as stable. As the starting material, 10 ml of fresh peripheral blood yielded the PBMCs.

The clonotype was recovered from a woman in her late teens or twenties with stable Graves' hyperthyroidism. The chain joins TRBV12-3 or TRBV12-4 to TRBJ2-5; 7 bases are a match to TRBD1. The source material was peripheral blood. The CDR3 region has the DNA TGTGCCAGCAGTCTGACAGGGCCCCAAGAGACCCAGTACTTC. Amino acid sequence: CASSLTGPQETQYF.